This T cell receptor (beta chain) was profiled in a study of CD8+ T cells in alopecia areata. Study overall: Treatment comprised oral tofacitinib, 5 to 10 mg twice daily, in treated patients. General observations from the study: How baseline CD8+ expansion relates to response remains uncertain (there was one nonresponder).

Treatment of the sample: oral pan-JAK inhibitor, 5-10 mg twice daily. Germline CDR1 reads MNHEY; CDR2 reads SVGAGI. This CDR3 contains 15 residues. cDNA prepared by RNA extraction and subsequent reverse transcription served as the template for sequencing. Repertoires were generated with immunoSEQ multiplex PCR, while TCRdb's copy carries only in-frame clones and drops some. The sample holds over 150,000 clones, 45% to 65% seen once. As concerns this clone: Its antigen is as yet unknown. The germline gene is not matched at one end of the junction; a read error may be the cause.

The TCR comes from a human donor with alopecia areata. J is TRBJ1-3 and V is TRBV6-5, with 8 bases matching TRBD1. This sample comprised CD4+ T cells sorted from blood, obtained at week 4, from a patient treated with tofacitinib. The CDR3 protein is CAISGTGGTGNTIYF. CDR3 nucleotides: TGTGCCATCAGTGGGACAGGCGGCACTGGAAACACCATATATTTT.